This T cell receptor beta chain was found in a study of pediatric ulcerative colitis. Study results and caveats: Clonal expansions reduced rectal repertoire diversity in acute severe colitis. Ulcerative colitis patients shared more blood-rectal clones than controls.

V lost 4 bases and J lost 3, with 11 bases in between. CDR3 size: 13 residues. Germline lookup yields CDR1 SGHRS and CDR2 YFSETQ. Samples were sequenced at Survey level, maximum 500,000 reads. Clones were read by immunoSEQ multiplex PCR, and TCRdb kept only the in-frame ones, dropping some. The sample lists about 60,000 clones; 87% were seen once. At colonoscopy, a blood sample was also collected. Turning to this clone: Antigen: not known.

Material: blood. The source of this sequence is a boy between 10 and 17 years old who was a control in a study of pediatric ulcerative colitis. This chain joins TRBV5-1 and TRBJ2-7; D is uncertain. CDR3 nucleotide sequence: TGCGCCAGCAGCGGCGGACCTATCTACGAGCAGTACTTC. Translation gives CASSGGPIYEQYF.